This is a list of T cell receptor beta chains from one sample in a study of vaccination effects on CD4 cells after COVID-19. The assay was immunoSEQ multiplex PCR, and TCRdb's table has in-frame clones only and misses some. The table has 15,000 to 20,000 clones, approximately 74% seen once; the top ten hold roughly 15%. The antigens these receptors bind are not known. The starting material was CD4+ T cells from PBMCs cultured with SARS-CoV-2 spike peptides, obtained before COVID-19 vaccination. These receptors came from a human donor who had a prior SARS-CoV-2 infection. The CDR3 runs from the conserved cysteine through the conserved F or W. The D gene is left open where the match is weak. Expanded clones are given a class, and other clones once, few, many or no size at all.

v_call	j_call	clone_size	d_call	cdr3_nt	cdr3_aa
TRBV2	TRBJ2-7	.	TRBD2	TGTGCCAGCAGAGCAGGGGAGGGACTAGCGGGAGGCTACGAGCAGTACTTC	CASRAGEGLAGGYEQYF
TRBV3-1/TRBV3-2	TRBJ2-5	.	.	TGTGCCAGCAGCCAAACAGGGGAGACCCAGTACTTC	CASSQTGETQYF
TRBV21-1	TRBJ2-3	.	.	TGTGCCAGCAGCAAAGTCTCCCGGGACAGACACACAGATACGCAGTATTTT	CASSKVSRDRHTDTQYF
TRBV7-2	TRBJ2-1	.	TRBD2	TGTGCCAGCAGCTTAGACCTACTGGCTAGCGGAGACAATGAGCAGTTCTTC	CASSLDLLASGDNEQFF
TRBV21-1	TRBJ1-2	.	.	TGTGCCAGCAGCAGCCACCCTCCCCACCCACCCTATGGCTACACCTTC	CASSSHPPHPPYGYTF
TRBV2	TRBJ1-2	.	.	TGTGCCAGTTTCCGGACAGTTGCTCGGGATGGCTACACCTTC	CASFRTVARDGYTF
TRBV3-1/TRBV3-2	TRBJ2-2	once	TRBD1	TGTGCCAGCAGCCAAGGTACAGGGGGTCCTTACACCGGGGAGCTGTTTTTT	CASSQGTGGPYTGELFF
TRBV9	TRBJ2-1	few	.	TGTGCCAGCAGTGGTCTGAGGGACTCCTACAATGAGCAGTTCTTC	CASSGLRDSYNEQFF
TRBV9	TRBJ2-3	.	.	TGTGCCAGCAGCGTAGAGCTGGGAAGCACAGATACGCAGTATTTT	CASSVELGSTDTQYF
TRBV6-4	TRBJ2-1	.	.	TGTGCCAGCAAACGGGACCTCACCTACAATGAGCAGTTCTTC	CASKRDLTYNEQFF